These 9 T cell receptor beta chains came from one sample sequenced in a study of CD8+ T cells in alopecia areata (dated by TCRdb to about 2018). The label giving this sample's time point can be read as: baseline before oral tofacitinib. Library preparation employed the immunoSEQ multiplex PCR assay. For TCR sequencing, RNA was extracted from every sample and reverse transcribed into cDNA to serve as template. TCRdb provides this immuneACCESS table in a form limited to in-frame rearrangements. Some clones are lacking; in checked studies, under half of them reflect an unresolved V gene, and why the rest are absent is not known. For this sample there are hundreds of thousands of clones; 50% to 60% appear just once. 0.45% of the sample is in the top ten clones. The sequenced sample was CD4+ T cells sorted from blood, obtained at week 0. These receptors all come from a human donor with alopecia areata.

The gene calls are TRBV4-1 and TRBJ2-1, with 7 bases that match TRBD2. CDR3 length equals 19 residues. The ends lost 4 bases at V and 0 bases at J; junction bases unmatched: 15. Germline V gene sequence: CDR1 MGHRA, CDR2 YSYEKL. As DNA, the CDR3 is TGCGCCAGCAGCCGAGCACCTAGCTACAGGACTAGCTCCTACAATGAGCAGTTCTTC. It codes for CASSRAPSYRTSSYNEQFF.

The V gene is TRBV4-1, the J gene TRBJ1-5, with D perhaps matching TRBD1 (6 bases). This CDR3 has 19 amino acids. The V gene lost 5 bases and the J gene lost 0 bases, with 23 bases spanning the gap. Germline V CDR1 and CDR2: MGHRA, YSYEKL. As DNA, the CDR3 is TGCGCCAGCAGCTGGACGGGGGGGCGGGGCGGTTATAGCAATCAGCCCCAGCATTTT. Encoded protein: CASSWTGGRGGYSNQPQHF.

This chain links TRBV4-1 with TRBJ2-1; 7 nucleotides line up with TRBD2. Trimming cost V 5 bases and J 12 bases; bases outside gene matches: 28. CDR1 is MGHRA and CDR2 is YSYEKL in the germline V gene. The CDR3 runs to 19 residues. DNA for the CDR3: TGCGCCAGCAGCTCCCCCTCCCCTCGGCGGGAGACAGCCGTCGATGGGCAGTTCTTC. Its protein product is CASSSPSPRRETAVDGQFF.

This clone was seen a single time. The V and J genes are TRBV30 and TRBJ2-3; 8 bases are a match to TRBD2. The CDR3 totals 14 residues. The V segment lost 4 bases and the J segment 4 bases; nucleotides outside the gene matches: 7. The germline V gene has CDR1 GTSNPN and CDR2 SVGIG (reference sequence). Here the CDR3 reads CAWTSGSQADTQYF. The CDR3 bases are TGTGCCTGGACGAGCGGGAGTCAGGCAGATACGCAGTATTTT.

This chain connects TRBV27 to TRBJ1-3; the D is unclear. V lost 2 bases and J 3 bases, leaving 8 bases between the germline ends. CDR3 length: 14 amino acids. CDR1 is MNHEY, CDR2 SMNVEV, per germline (reference sequence). The CDR3 DNA reads TGTGCCAGCAGTTTACATCCGGGTGGAAACACCATATATTTT. This encodes CASSLHPGGNTIYF.

This rearrangement joins TRBV6-1 to TRBJ2-1; tentatively, D is TRBD2 (5 bases). The V gene lost 4 bases and the J gene lost 1 base, with 14 bases spanning the gap. The CDR3 runs to 16 residues. Germline V lookup: CDR1 MNHNS, CDR2 SASEGT. In nucleotides, the CDR3 is TGTGCCAGCAGTGGGAGTAGCGCCTGGTCCTACAATGAGCAGTTCTTC. Amino acid sequence: CASSGSSAWSYNEQFF.

In its sample, this clone was seen a few times. The rearrangement links TRBV5-6 to TRBJ1-2; a weak D match, TRBD1 (5 bases). V shed 1 base and J shed 4 bases, with 20 bases lying between them. In germline, CDR1 is SGHDT, CDR2 YYEEEE. CDR3 size: 17 residues. The CDR3 is CASSLPTGGALAYGYTF. The CDR3 DNA reads as TGTGCCAGCAGCTTGCCAACGGGGGGAGCCCTGGCCTATGGCTACACCTTC.

This chain links TRBV4-1 with TRBJ1-5; 9 bases map to TRBD1. The ends lost 3 bases at V and 5 bases at J; junction bases unmatched: 2. This CDR3 comprises 14 residues. Germline CDR1 is MGHRA and CDR2 is YSYEKL. CDR3 residues: CASSQDRGYQPQHF. As DNA, the CDR3 is TGCGCCAGCAGCCAGGACAGGGGTTATCAGCCCCAGCATTTT.

The chain couples TRBV7-9 to TRBJ1-1; no definite D call. V lost 6 bases to trimming and J lost 0 bases, with 8 bases between them. The CDR3 has 13 amino acids. Germline V gene lookup returns CDR1 SEHNR and CDR2 FQNEAQ (reference sequence). The CDR3 bases are TGTGCCAGCAGTTCCCCCATGAACACTGAAGCTTTCTTT. Its protein product is CASSSPMNTEAFF.